Below are 16 T cell receptor beta chains sequenced from a single sample in a study of shared clonotypes between healthy human individuals. TCRdb's table, derived via immunoSEQ multiplex PCR, lists solely in-frame clones and lacks some. The repertoire includes roughly 760,000 clones, 74% of them detected once, and roughly 1.7% sits in the top ten. The sequencing sample was made of memory CD4+ T cells sorted from blood. Subset of the sample: CD45RA-negative fraction. Receptor source: a woman in her twenties or thirties in good health.

This clone appeared once. The V gene is TRBV4-2, the J gene TRBJ2-7, with TRBD1 matching over 8 bases. J gave up 0 bases and V 5 bases, and 12 bases lay outside the gene matches. Germline values: CDR1 LGHNA, CDR2 YNFKEQ. The CDR3 consists of 17 residues. CDR3 sequence reads: CASSTHSGTGPSYEQYF. The CDR3 region has the DNA TGTGCCAGCAGCACTCATTCTGGGACAGGCCCCTCCTACGAGCAGTACTTC.

This chain uses TRBV9 with TRBJ2-2; D uncertain. The V gene's germline CDR1 is SGDLS and CDR2 YYNGEE. There are 15 residues in the CDR3. Deletions cut 0 bases from V and 1 base from J, with 7 bases between. CDR3: CASSVGGKNTGELFF. CDR3 in DNA: TGTGCCAGCAGCGTAGGTGGGAAGAACACCGGGGAGCTGTTTTTT.

The chain links TRBV11-2 to TRBJ2-2; unclear D gene. The V end lost 9 bases, the J end lost 3 bases, and 14 bases lay between the germline ends. CDR1 is SGHAT, CDR2 FQNNGV, per germline. CDR3 size: 14 residues. The CDR3: CASGVQAYTGELFF. DNA for the CDR3: TGTGCCAGTGGCGTGCAGGCTTACACCGGGGAGCTGTTTTTT.

The chain recombines TRBV6-1 with TRBJ2-2, with D unclear. V lost 5 bases, J lost 4 bases, and 14 bases lay in between. This CDR3 region has 15 residues. In germline, CDR1 is MNHNS, CDR2 SASEGT. The CDR3 DNA sequence: TGTGCCAGCAGTCCTCGTAGGACGGGCACCGGGGAGCTGTTTTTT. Translation gives CASSPRRTGTGELFF.

This clone appeared many times. The chain couples TRBV2 to TRBJ2-7, with D tentatively TRBD1 (5 bases). Germline CDR1 SNHLY, CDR2 FYNNEI. The CDR3 totals 15 residues. The V end lost 9 bases, the J end lost 3 bases, and 21 bases lay between the germline ends. CDR3 protein: CASPGRGASDYEQYF. For the CDR3, the DNA is TGTGCCAGTCCAGGAAGGGGCGCATCCGACTACGAGCAGTACTTC.

The CDR3 loop reads CASSYPTGMNTEAFF. In nucleotides, the CDR3 is TGTGCCAGCAGCTACCCGACAGGTATGAACACTGAAGCTTTCTTT. This chain uses TRBV5-8 with TRBJ1-1; perhaps TRBD1 as D (6 bases). The ends were cut back, 3 bases at V and 0 bases at J, with 12 bases in the middle. Per germline, CDR1 SGHTS and CDR2 YDEGEE. This CDR3 comprises 15 residues.

The chain is built from TRBV18 and TRBJ2-7; tentatively, D is TRBD1 (5 bases). Germline-derived CDR1 and CDR2 are KGHSH and LQKENI. This CDR3 contains 15 residues. V lost 1 base and J 5 bases, leaving 15 bases between the germline ends. Written as DNA, the CDR3 is TGTGCCAGCTCACCACGGTACAGGACGAAGGACGAGCAGTACTTC. Its translation is CASSPRYRTKDEQYF.

This clone was observed a single time. The chain links TRBV15 to TRBJ2-5; 7 bases are shared with TRBD2. Trimming took 8 bases from V and 1 from J; bases not matched to a gene: 4. The CDR3 spans 13 residues. Germline-derived CDR1 and CDR2 are LNHNV and YYDKDF (reference sequence). For the CDR3, the DNA is TGTGCCACCCGAGCGGGGCTCCAAGAGACCCAGTACTTC. The encoded protein is CATRAGLQETQYF. The full variable domain, completed using reference TRBV15 and TRBJ2-5, is DAMVIQNPRYQVTQFGKPVTLSCSQTLNHNVMYWYQQKSSQAPKLLFHYYDKDFNNEADTPDNFQSRRPNTSFCFLDIRSPGLGDTAMYLCATRAGLQETQYFGPGTRLLVL.

DNA of the CDR3: TGCGCCAGCAGCCAAGAAGTATCAGTCGGACTAGCGGGATCCGGGGAGCAGTTCTTC. Translated: CASSQEVSVGLAGSGEQFF. The V gene is TRBV4-1, the J gene TRBJ2-1; 12 bases agree with TRBD2. In germline, CDR1 is MGHRA, CDR2 YSYEKL. The CDR3 extends over 19 amino acids. Trimming took 0 bases from V and 10 from J; bases not matched to a gene: 16.

This clone appeared a few times. The chain combines TRBV2 with TRBJ1-5, with D perhaps matching TRBD1 (5 bases). CDR3 length equals 14 residues. Trimming pared 2 bases from V and 7 bases from J, leaving 12 bases between. Germline V gives CDR1 SNHLY, CDR2 FYNNEI. Here the CDR3 DNA reads TGTGCCAGCAGTGAAAGACAGAGCAGACAGCCCCAGCATTTT. Its translation is CASSERQSRQPQHF.

This clone was counted many times. This chain connects TRBV27 to TRBJ1-2, with D tentatively TRBD1 (5 bases). V lost 5 bases and J lost 2, with 15 bases in between. This CDR3 has 15 amino acids. Germline CDR1 and CDR2: MNHEY and SMNVEV (reference sequence). DNA for the CDR3: TGTGCCAGCAGTCCACAGGAAACTGAAAACTATGGCTACACCTTC. It encodes CASSPQETENYGYTF.

The chain couples TRBV25-1 to TRBJ1-1; D perhaps matches TRBD1 (5 bases). Germline V gene sequence: CDR1 MGHDK, CDR2 SYGVNS. Trimming took off 7 bases at V and 10 bases at J, with 19 bases between the two ends. This CDR3 spans 13 amino acids. The CDR3 loop is CASTRGAAAGAFF. The CDR3 DNA follows: TGTGCCAGCACCCGAGGGGCGGCCGCGGGAGCTTTCTTT.

The chain employs TRBV28 and TRBJ1-2; D gene ambiguous. V was pared by 1 base and J by 0 bases, with 6 bases between. Germline V gives CDR1 MDHEN, CDR2 SYDVKM. The CDR3 has 14 residues. The DNA for the CDR3 is TGTGCCAGCAGTTTATTGACGGCTAACTATGGCTACACCTTC. Encoded protein: CASSLLTANYGYTF.

This chain uses TRBV25-1 with TRBJ2-4, with D perhaps matching TRBD1 (7 bases). V was shortened by 2 bases and J by 8 bases, with 13 bases between the two germline ends. The CDR3 totals 14 residues. Germline V gene data show CDR1 as MGHDK and CDR2 as SYGVNS. The CDR3 is CASSEGGGADIQYF. The CDR3 bases are TGTGCCAGCAGTGAAGGAGGGGGCGCCGACATTCAGTACTTC. Drawing the rest from reference TRBV25-1 and TRBJ2-4, the complete variable domain is EADIYQTPRYLVIGTGKKITLECSQTMGHDKMYWYQQDPGMELHLIHYSYGVNSTEKGDLSSESTVSRIRTEHFPLTLESARPSHTSQYLCASSEGGGADIQYFGAGTRLSVL.

CDR3 DNA: TGTGCCAGCAGCTTGTGGACTAGCGGGAGCGGAAATGAGCAGTTCTTC. It specifies CASSLWTSGSGNEQFF. This chain uses TRBV5-4 with TRBJ2-1; 13 bases are a match to TRBD2. Unmatched junction bases numbered 5, after V lost 1 base and J lost 7 bases. The germline V gene has CDR1 SGHNT and CDR2 YYREEE (reference sequence). The CDR3 runs to 16 residues.

The V call is TRBV5-1, the J call TRBJ2-1; no definite D call. The germline gives CDR1 SGHRS, CDR2 YFSETQ. With 0 bases removed from V and 5 bases from J, the gap between germline ends came to 12 bases. CDR3 size: 15 residues. The CDR3 spells CASSLVTKTHNEQFF. CDR3 nucleotides: TGCGCCAGCAGCTTGGTCACTAAGACCCACAATGAGCAGTTCTTC. Variable domain in full (rest from reference TRBV5-1 and TRBJ2-1): KAGVTQTPRYLIKTRGQQVTLSCSPISGHRSVSWYQQTPGQGLQFLFEYFSETQRNKGNFPGRFSGRQFSNSRSEMNVSTLELGDSALYLCASSLVTKTHNEQFFGPGTRLTVL.